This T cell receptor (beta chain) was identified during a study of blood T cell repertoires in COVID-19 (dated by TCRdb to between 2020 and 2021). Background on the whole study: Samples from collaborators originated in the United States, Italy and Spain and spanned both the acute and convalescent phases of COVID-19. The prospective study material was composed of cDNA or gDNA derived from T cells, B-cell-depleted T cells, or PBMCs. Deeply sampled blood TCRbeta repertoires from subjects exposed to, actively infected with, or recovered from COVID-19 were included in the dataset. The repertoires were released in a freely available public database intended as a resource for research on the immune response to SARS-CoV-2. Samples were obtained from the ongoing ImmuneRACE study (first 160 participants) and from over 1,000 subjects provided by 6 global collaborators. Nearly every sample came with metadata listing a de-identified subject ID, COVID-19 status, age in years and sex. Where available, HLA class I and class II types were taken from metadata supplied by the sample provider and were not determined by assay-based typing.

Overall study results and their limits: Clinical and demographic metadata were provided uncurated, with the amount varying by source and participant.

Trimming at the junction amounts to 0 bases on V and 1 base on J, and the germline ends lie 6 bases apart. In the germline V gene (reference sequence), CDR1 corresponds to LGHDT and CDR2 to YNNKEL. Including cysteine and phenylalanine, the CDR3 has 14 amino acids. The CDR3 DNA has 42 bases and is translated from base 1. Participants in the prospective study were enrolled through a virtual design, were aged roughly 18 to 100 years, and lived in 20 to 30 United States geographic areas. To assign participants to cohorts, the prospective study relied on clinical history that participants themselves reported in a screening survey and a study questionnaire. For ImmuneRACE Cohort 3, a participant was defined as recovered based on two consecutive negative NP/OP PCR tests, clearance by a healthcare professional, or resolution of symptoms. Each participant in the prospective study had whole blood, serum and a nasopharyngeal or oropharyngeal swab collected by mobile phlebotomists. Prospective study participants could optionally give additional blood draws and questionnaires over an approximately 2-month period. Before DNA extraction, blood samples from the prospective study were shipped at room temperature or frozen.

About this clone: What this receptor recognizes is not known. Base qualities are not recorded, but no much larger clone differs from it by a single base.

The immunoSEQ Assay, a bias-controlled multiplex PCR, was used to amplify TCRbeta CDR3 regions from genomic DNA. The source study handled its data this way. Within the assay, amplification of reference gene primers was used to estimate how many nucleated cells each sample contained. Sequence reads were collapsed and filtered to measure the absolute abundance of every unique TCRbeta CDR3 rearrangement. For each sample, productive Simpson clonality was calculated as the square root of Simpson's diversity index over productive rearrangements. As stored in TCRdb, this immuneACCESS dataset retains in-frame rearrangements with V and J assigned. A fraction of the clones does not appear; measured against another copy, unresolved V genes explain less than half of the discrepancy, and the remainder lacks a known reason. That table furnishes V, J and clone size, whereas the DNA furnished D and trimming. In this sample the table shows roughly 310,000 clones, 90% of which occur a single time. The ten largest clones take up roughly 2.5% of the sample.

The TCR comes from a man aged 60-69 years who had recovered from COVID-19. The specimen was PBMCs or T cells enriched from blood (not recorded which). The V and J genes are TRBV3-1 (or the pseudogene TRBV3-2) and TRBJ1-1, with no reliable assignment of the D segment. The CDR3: CASSQDGGNTEAFF. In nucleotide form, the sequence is TGTGCCAGCAGCCAAGACGGCGGGAACACTGAAGCTTTCTTT.